This T cell receptor (beta chain) emerged from a study of T-cell reconstitution after alpha-beta-depleted transplantation in children. This clonotype was recorded many times. The CDR3 length is 15 residues. J was trimmed by 2 bases and V by 6 bases; bases with no gene match: 4. Preparing the TCRbeta library involved the use of unique molecular identifiers. TCRdb ran MiXCR on the PCR reads and lists one entry per CDR3 protein. The table shows over 200,000 distinct CDR3 sequences, with 8% to 9.5% occurring only once. This material consisted of PBMCs from the stem cell graft donor, taken from the stem cell graft. The chain employs TRBV12-3 or TRBV12-4 and TRBJ2-5; 12 bases fit TRBD2. The sequence was collected from a human donor who donated a stem cell graft to a child with acute lymphoblastic leukemia. The CDR3 loop is CASRTGTSGQETQYF. The CDR3 DNA reads as TGTGCCAGCAGAACCGGGACTAGCGGGCAAGAGACCCAGTACTTC.